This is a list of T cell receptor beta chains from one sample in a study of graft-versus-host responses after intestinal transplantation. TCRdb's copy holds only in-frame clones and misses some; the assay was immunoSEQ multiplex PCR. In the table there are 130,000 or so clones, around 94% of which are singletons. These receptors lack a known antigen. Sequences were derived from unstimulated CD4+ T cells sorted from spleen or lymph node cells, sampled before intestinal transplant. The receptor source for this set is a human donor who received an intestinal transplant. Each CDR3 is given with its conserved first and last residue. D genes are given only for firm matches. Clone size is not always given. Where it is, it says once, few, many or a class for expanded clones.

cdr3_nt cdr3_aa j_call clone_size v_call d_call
TGTGCCAGCAGCCAAGTTCGGTCTGGCGAGCAGTACTTC CASSQVRSGEQYF TRBJ2-7 - TRBV14 -
TGCAGCGTTGAAGTTGCGGGGCGGGGGGACATTCAGTACTTC CSVEVAGRGDIQYF TRBJ2-4 - TRBV29-1 TRBD2
TGTGCCAGCAGCTTACTGGGTCTCGCAGGGAACACCGGGGAGCTGTTTTTT CASSLLGLAGNTGELFF TRBJ2-2 - TRBV7-3 -
TGTGCCAGCAAAGACCGGAAGAGTCCCACAGATACGCAGTATTTT CASKDRKSPTDTQYF TRBJ2-3 - TRBV27 -
TGCGCCAGCAGCCATCTTTTACAGGGCAATGAGCAGTTCTTC CASSHLLQGNEQFF TRBJ2-1 - TRBV5-1 -
TGTGCCACCCAAAGCGGGGGGGCGGGGGAGCAGTACTTC CATQSGGAGEQYF TRBJ2-7 - TRBV2 TRBD2
TGCAGCGTTACGACAGGGATAACGAACGAGCAGTACTTC CSVTTGITNEQYF TRBJ2-7 - TRBV29-1 TRBD1
TGTGCCAGTAGTACCGACAGGGGGCGCGAGACCCAGTACTTC CASSTDRGRETQYF TRBJ2-5 - TRBV19 TRBD1
TGTGCCAGCAGCTCGATAGGTGGCTATGGCTACACCTTC CASSSIGGYGYTF TRBJ1-2 - TRBV11-2 -
TGTGCCAGCAGCTTAAGACTTGGGGGCGACGAGCAGTACTTC CASSLRLGGDEQYF TRBJ2-7 few TRBV7-3 -
TGTGCCAGCAACAACTATCCCGGGGAGCTGTTTTTT CASNNYPGELFF TRBJ2-2 - TRBV16 -
TGTGCCAGCAGCTTCAAACTAGCGATGGGCACCGGGGAGCTGTTTTTT CASSFKLAMGTGELFF TRBJ2-2 - TRBV5-6 TRBD2
TGTGCCAGCAGGGCCAGCGGGTCTACAGAGCAGTACTTC CASRASGSTEQYF TRBJ2-7 - TRBV11-3 -
TGTGCCAGCAGCTTCTCGGGCCGGGGACTAGGGTACCTCACCGGGGAGCTGTTTTTT CASSFSGRGLGYLTGELFF TRBJ2-2 - TRBV11-3 TRBD2
TGTGCCTGGCAGGGGGTGAGGGGCTATGGCTACACCTTC CAWQGVRGYGYTF TRBJ1-2 - TRBV30 TRBD1
TGTGCCAGCAGTTTAGCAGGGAGGAATTATGGCTACACCTTC CASSLAGRNYGYTF TRBJ1-2 - TRBV27 -
TGTGCCAGCAGAGGTGGGGGTGGGAGGGGAGTCTACGAGCAGTACTTC CASRGGGGRGVYEQYF TRBJ2-7 - TRBV28 TRBD2
TGTGCCAGCAGTTTAACAGGGAACACTGAAGCTTTCTTT CASSLTGNTEAFF TRBJ1-1 few TRBV7-2 -
TGTGCCAGCAGCTCGGCCATGACAGGTCAGCCCCAGCATTTT CASSSAMTGQPQHF TRBJ1-5 - TRBV5-4 -
TGTGCCAGCAGCTTCCGGGGGGGGGACTACGAGCAGTACTTC CASSFRGGDYEQYF TRBJ2-7 - TRBV7-9 TRBD2
TGTGCCAGCAGCTTAACCGGAGGCGACACCGGGGAGCTGTTTTTT CASSLTGGDTGELFF TRBJ2-2 - TRBV7-3 -
TGCGCCAGCAGCCCCTCCCCGGGACTAGCCCTCGATACGCAGTATTTT CASSPSPGLALDTQYF TRBJ2-3 - TRBV5-1 TRBD2
TGTGCCAGTAGTACGACAGGGAACTCACCCCTCCACTTT CASSTTGNSPLHF TRBJ1-6 - TRBV19 TRBD1
TGTGCCAGCACGTCACAGGGGGCGGGAGATACGCAGTATTTT CASTSQGAGDTQYF TRBJ2-3 - TRBV4-2 TRBD1
TGTGCCAGCAGCGCGGCAGGGGGTGTGAGGGAGACCCAGTACTTC CASSAAGGVRETQYF TRBJ2-5 - TRBV9 TRBD1
TGTGCCAGCAGCCTAACAGGTGCGCTAGCCAAAAACATTCAGTACTTC CASSLTGALAKNIQYF TRBJ2-4 - TRBV25-1 -
TGTGCCATCAGTGAGGGGAGCGGGGGCCCACAAGAGACCCAGTACTTC CAISEGSGGPQETQYF TRBJ2-5 - TRBV10-3 TRBD2
TGCAGCACCAGTTCAAGGGCAGGGGGCAGTGTAGATACGCAGTATTTT CSTSSRAGGSVDTQYF TRBJ2-3 - TRBV29-1 TRBD1
TGTGCTAGTGGTTTGCTACTCGGACAGCCGGCGAACACTGAAGCTTTCTTT CASGLLLGQPANTEAFF TRBJ1-1 - TRBV12-5 -
TGCGCCAGCAGCTTAGGTCAGGAGACAGATACGCAGTATTTT CASSLGQETDTQYF TRBJ2-3 - TRBV5-1 -
TGTGCCAGTAAGGGGGGGAACACCGGGGAGCTGTTTTTT CASKGGNTGELFF TRBJ2-2 once TRBV19 -
TGTGCCAGCAGTGAGGGCGAGACAGTACCCTACGAGCAGTACTTC CASSEGETVPYEQYF TRBJ2-7 - TRBV6-1 -
TGTGCCAGCAGCTCTTCGAGCTCTGGAAACACCATATATTTT CASSSSSSGNTIYF TRBJ1-3 - TRBV5-6 -
TGCGCCAGCAGCTGGGACAGCTCCTACAATGAGCAGTTCTTC CASSWDSSYNEQFF TRBJ2-1 - TRBV5-1 TRBD1
TGTGCCAGCAGTGAAACTTCAGAGACCCAGTACTTC CASSETSETQYF TRBJ2-5 - TRBV2 -
TGTGCCATCAGTGATGCAGGGACAAGCTCCTACGAGCAGTACTTC CAISDAGTSSYEQYF TRBJ2-7 few TRBV10-3 -
TGTGCCAGCAGTTCCACCAGGGGACTTTTGCGGGGCTACACCTTC CASSSTRGLLRGYTF TRBJ1-2 few TRBV6-1 -
TGCGCCAGCAGCATGACAGGGGGAGGCACTGAAGCTTTCTTT CASSMTGGGTEAFF TRBJ1-1 - TRBV5-1 TRBD1
TGTGCCAGCAAAAGCGGGGGGTCCACAGATACGCAGTATTTT CASKSGGSTDTQYF TRBJ2-3 - TRBV6-5 TRBD2
TGTGCCAGCGGACGGGACAGCTCCTACGAGCAGTACTTC CASGRDSSYEQYF TRBJ2-7 - TRBV5-6 TRBD1
TGTGCCAGCAGTGAGGGCAATTCCTCAGGGGGGAACACTGAAGCTTTCTTT CASSEGNSSGGNTEAFF TRBJ1-1 - TRBV6-4 TRBD1
TGTGCCAGCAGTTTTGCGGGGGCCTACGAGCAGTACTTC CASSFAGAYEQYF TRBJ2-7 - TRBV27 TRBD2
TGTGCCAGCAGCTTGGCCGGATATAATTCACCCCTCCACTTT CASSLAGYNSPLHF TRBJ1-6 - TRBV5-4 -